A single sample gave rise to the 18 T cell receptor beta chains below, sequenced in a study of T cell responses to AZD1222 COVID-19 vaccine. Profiling relied on immunoSEQ multiplex PCR, and the TCRdb table lists in-frame clones only, not all of them. The repertoire has 100,000 to 150,000 clones, more than 80% of them found once; the top ten carry over 4%. This sample comprised peripheral blood, obtained 28 days after the second dose of the MenACWY control vaccine. Source of these receptors: an adult who received the MenACWY meningococcal vaccine as a control.

The V gene is TRBV5-1, the J gene TRBJ2-2, with TRBD2 matching over 9 bases. CDR3 length: 15 amino acids. V trimming: 4 bases; J trimming: 2 bases; junction bases outside the gene matches: 3. Germline CDR1 reads SGHRS; CDR2 reads YFSETQ. The DNA of the CDR3 is TGCGCCAGCAGCCCTAGCGGGGCCAACACCGGGGAGCTGTTTTTT. Protein product: CASSPSGANTGELFF.

The chain joins TRBV13 to TRBJ2-1; D ambiguous. V shed 1 base and J shed 4 bases, with 14 bases lying between them. There are 16 residues in the CDR3. Germline V lookup: CDR1 PRHDT, CDR2 FYEKMQ (reference sequence). CDR3 loop: CASSLDGISTYNEQFF. CDR3 bases: TGTGCCAGCAGCTTAGATGGGATTAGCACATACAATGAGCAGTTCTTC.

CDR3 loop: CASRDSYTGELFF. The CDR3 DNA is TGTGCCAGCAGAGACAGTTACACCGGGGAGCTGTTTTTT. The V gene is TRBV27, the J gene TRBJ2-2, with D perhaps TRBD1 (5 bases). V lost 6 bases, J lost 3 bases, and 8 bases lay in between. Per germline, CDR1 MNHEY and CDR2 SMNVEV (reference sequence). The CDR3 is made up of 13 amino acids.

The V and J genes are TRBV27 and TRBJ1-1, with D possibly matching TRBD1 (5 bases). There are 14 residues in the CDR3. Germline V gene data show CDR1 as MNHEY and CDR2 as SMNVEV (reference sequence). V lost 7 bases and J 0 bases, leaving 12 bases between the germline ends. Here the CDR3 reads CASKSGHMNTEAFF. The CDR3 region has the DNA TGTGCCAGCAAATCGGGGCACATGAACACTGAAGCTTTCTTT.

This clone was detected only a few times. This chain uses TRBV5-6 with TRBJ2-3; D perhaps matches TRBD1 (5 bases). Between the trimmed V and J ends, which lost 2 bases and 0 bases, there was a span of 7 bases. The CDR3 length is 14 residues. Germline assignment: CDR1 SGHDT and CDR2 YYEEEE. The CDR3 spells CASSFPGSTDTQYF. The CDR3 DNA sequence: TGTGCCAGCAGCTTCCCAGGGAGCACAGATACGCAGTATTTT.

The V and J genes are TRBV7-2 and TRBJ2-5; D not certain. Germline V CDR1 and CDR2: SGHTA, FQGNSA. V was pared by 1 base and J by 2 bases, with 8 bases between. This CDR3 contains 14 residues. The CDR3 sequence: CASSLVPSQETQYF. Here the CDR3 DNA reads TGTGCCAGCAGCTTAGTCCCCAGTCAAGAGACCCAGTACTTC.

This chain links TRBV11-3 with TRBJ2-7; possibly TRBD1 for D (5 bases). The CDR3 consists of 15 residues. CDR1 and CDR2 from the germline V gene are SGHNT and YENEEA. Trimming cost V 6 bases and J 6 bases, with 21 bases left between them. CDR3 sequence: CASRPPTIGAREQYV. The CDR3 coding sequence is TGTGCCAGCAGACCCCCAACTATAGGGGCACGCGAGCAGTACGTC.

The V gene is TRBV11-3, the J gene TRBJ2-3; a weak D match, TRBD1 (6 bases). The CDR3 runs 13 residues. The V end lost 5 bases, the J end lost 5 bases, and 11 bases lay between the germline ends. CDR1 and CDR2 (germline): SGHNT, YENEEA. CDR3 nucleotides: TGTGCCAGCAGCCCCCGCAGGGGAGATACGCAGTATTTT. As protein: CASSPRRGDTQYF.

The table lists this clone with a count of one. The V gene is TRBV5-4, the J gene TRBJ2-1, with unresolved D. Trimming took off 0 bases at V and 5 bases at J, with 9 bases between the two ends. CDR1 is SGHNT and CDR2 is YYREEE in the germline V gene (reference sequence). The CDR3 is 14 residues long. CDR3 sequence: CASSLASGNNEQFF. CDR3 DNA: TGTGCCAGCAGCTTGGCTTCCGGAAACAATGAGCAGTTCTTC.

This rearrangement joins TRBV28 to TRBJ2-1, with D perhaps assigned TRBD1 or TRBD2 (6 bases each). V dropped 3 bases and J dropped 0 bases, with 15 bases sitting between them. The CDR3 contains 17 residues. CDR1 and CDR2 from the germline V gene are MDHEN and SYDVKM. CDR3 in DNA: TGTGCCAGCAGTTTCCGAGGGGGGTCGAGCTCCTACAATGAGCAGTTCTTC. Protein sequence: CASSFRGGSSSYNEQFF.

J is TRBJ2-3 and V is TRBV5-4, with no clear D. Trimming shortened V by 5 bases and J by 5 bases, and 15 bases separated the two germline ends. Germline V gene data show CDR1 as SGHNT and CDR2 as YYREEE (reference sequence). CDR3 length: 14 amino acids. The chain's CDR3 is CASSPWGDEDTQYF. Written as DNA, the CDR3 is TGTGCCAGCAGTCCGTGGGGTGATGAAGATACGCAGTATTTT. The whole variable domain, filled in from reference TRBV5-4 and TRBJ2-3, reads ETGVTQSPTHLIKTRGQQVTLRCSSQSGHNTVSWYQQALGQGPQFIFQYYREEENGRGNFPPRFSGLQFPNYSSELNVNALELDDSALYLCASSPWGDEDTQYFGPGTRLTVL.

This chain links TRBV5-1 with TRBJ2-7; D is unclear. The germline V gene encodes CDR1 SGHRS and CDR2 YFSETQ. This CDR3 has 10 amino acids. With 5 bases removed from V and 4 bases from J, the gap between germline ends came to 4 bases. The CDR3 sequence: CASRIYEQYV. The CDR3 DNA is TGCGCCAGCAGGATATACGAGCAGTACGTC.

In nucleotides, the CDR3 is TGCAGTGCTAGTGGACTACAATTTTCCTACGAGCAGTACTTC. Translated: CSASGLQFSYEQYF. The rearrangement links TRBV20-1 to TRBJ2-7, with D possibly being TRBD2 (6 bases). Trimming pared 3 bases from V and 1 base from J, leaving 13 bases between. The germline V gene encodes CDR1 DFQATT and CDR2 SNEGSKA (reference sequence). The CDR3 runs 14 residues.

The rearrangement links TRBV9 to TRBJ2-3; TRBD2 agrees at 11 bases. The CDR3 contains 15 residues. V shed 4 bases, J shed 5 bases, and the junction held 6 bases outside the gene matches. Germline V lookup: CDR1 SGDLS, CDR2 YYNGEE. The CDR3: CASSSGGLAGDTQYF. CDR3 coding DNA: TGTGCCAGCAGCTCAGGTGGACTAGCGGGAGATACGCAGTATTTT.

The chain carries TRBV28 and TRBJ1-2; D unresolved. Germline values: CDR1 MDHEN, CDR2 SYDVKM. Trimming cost V 5 bases and J 2 bases, with 6 bases left between them. The CDR3 is 12 residues long. In DNA, the CDR3 is TGTGCCAGCAGTCCTTCGAACTATGGCTACACCTTC. Its translation is CASSPSNYGYTF.

The V call is TRBV7-8, the J call TRBJ1-2; D unresolved. Germline CDR1 and CDR2: SGHVS and FQNEAQ. The CDR3 totals 13 residues. V was clipped by 6 bases and J by 2 bases, with 10 bases between them. Written as DNA, the CDR3 is TGTGCCAGCAGTCCCCAAGGGAACTATGGCTACACCTTC. Residues: CASSPQGNYGYTF.

The V call is TRBV10-3, the J call TRBJ2-1; unclear D gene. The germline gives CDR1 ENHRY, CDR2 SYGVKD. This CDR3 comprises 12 residues. V gave up 4 bases and J gave up 10 bases, with 11 bases separating them. The CDR3 is CAISVRREEQFF. CDR3 DNA: TGTGCCATCAGTGTCAGAAGGGAAGAGCAGTTCTTC.

The gene calls are TRBV4-2 and TRBJ1-2; D remains unclear. Germline assignment: CDR1 LGHNA and CDR2 YNFKEQ. Trimming stripped 2 bases from V and 1 base from J, with 8 bases between. There are 14 residues in the CDR3. CDR3 nucleotides: TGTGCCAGCAGCCAACCGGGATTTAACTATGGCTACACCTTC. Its protein is CASSQPGFNYGYTF.